This entry lists 30 T cell receptor beta chains sequenced from one sample in a study of shared clonotypes between healthy human individuals. Measured with immunoSEQ multiplex PCR; TCRdb has only the in-frame clones, and not every one. The data show about 490,000 clones, with roughly 80% seen just once and approximately 12% held by the top ten. Specimen: PBMCs. Source of these receptors: a woman in her forties in good health. Some clones in this sample may be carry-over from other donors' samples.

The CDR3 DNA reads as TGTGCCAGCAGTGAAGTGCAGGGGGATGGCACTGAAGCTTTCTTT. This sequence encodes CASSEVQGDGTEAFF. This chain connects TRBV6-1 to TRBJ1-1; 7 nucleotides agree with TRBD1. The CDR3 spans 15 residues. Germline values: CDR1 MNHNS, CDR2 SASEGT. Germline trimming cut 1 base from V and 4 bases from J; bases unmatched to any gene: 6.

Details on this clone: Only one base separates this from a far larger clonotype, so it likely reflects a read error. V is TRBV4-2 and J is TRBJ1-1; no clear D. Trimming pared 3 bases from V and 4 bases from J, leaving 15 bases between. This CDR3 region has 15 residues. CDR1 and CDR2 from the germline V gene are LGHNA and YNFKEQ. The CDR3 DNA is TGTGCCAGCAGCCAGACGACTTTAACGAGCACTGAAGCTTTCTTT. This gives the protein CASSQTTLTSTEAFF.

V and J are TRBV7-8 and TRBJ2-1; 7 nucleotides align to TRBD2. CDR3 size: 14 residues. CDR1 is SGHVS, CDR2 FQNEAQ, per germline. Trimming took 1 base from V and 6 from J; bases not matched to a gene: 3. In nucleotides, the CDR3 is TGTGCCAGCAGCTTAGGGGCGGGGGTCAATGAGCAGTTCTTC. It is translated as CASSLGAGVNEQFF.

This sequence joins TRBV30 and TRBJ2-3, with 12 positions matching TRBD2. The CDR3 runs to 15 residues. The V gene's germline CDR1 is GTSNPN and CDR2 SVGIG (reference sequence). The J segment lost 4 bases and the V segment lost 3 bases, leaving 5 bases of the junction unmatched. The CDR3 loop is CAWRTSGRRSDTQYF. As DNA, the CDR3 is TGTGCCTGGAGAACTAGCGGGAGGAGGTCAGATACGCAGTATTTT.

The chain joins TRBV7-2 to TRBJ2-7; TRBD1 matches 8 bases. V shed 5 bases and J 5 bases; nucleotides not matched to a gene: 8. Germline V lookup: CDR1 SGHTA, CDR2 FQGNSA. This CDR3 has 14 amino acids. CDR3 coding DNA: TGTGCCAGCAGCGTCAGCGGACAGGGCCACGAGCAGTACTTC. As protein: CASSVSGQGHEQYF.

A remark on this clone: This may arise from a read error, as a much more abundant clone is one base away. Other DNA sequences within the sample encode an identical CDR3. J is TRBJ2-3 and V is TRBV18; D not resolved. CDR1 KGHSH and CDR2 LQKENI come from the germline V gene. This CDR3 has 14 residues. The CDR3 DNA reads TGTGCCAGCTCAGAATCTTGGGCTACAGATACACAGTATTTT. It encodes CASSESWATDTQYF.

This clone was observed a single time. This likely stems from a read error, as it lies one base from a far larger clone. The conserved phenylalanine or tryptophan is not found at the CDR3 terminus, so this likely reflects a read error. The chain joins TRBV5-1 to TRBJ2-7, with D maybe TRBD2 (6 bases). V dropped 4 bases and J dropped 7 bases, with 15 bases sitting between them. CDR3 size: 13 residues. Germline V gene sequence: CDR1 SGHRS, CDR2 YFSETQ. DNA of the CDR3: TGCGCCAGCAGCCCAGACCCCGGGGGTGAGCAGTACTTA. Amino acids: CASSPDPGGEQYL.

This clone was observed a handful of times. A far larger clone is a single base away, which makes a read error likely. This chain links TRBV2 with TRBJ1-1; D is perhaps TRBD1 (6 bases). Germline V gene data show CDR1 as SNHLY and CDR2 as FYNNEI. This CDR3 spans 13 amino acids. V lost 5 bases and J 4 bases, leaving 11 bases between the germline ends. CDR3 sequence reads: CASSPGDCTEAFF. The CDR3 DNA reads as TGTGCCAGCAGTCCAGGGGATTGCACTGAAGCTTTCTTT.

This clone was seen only a few times. The V and J genes are TRBV2 and TRBJ1-2; D is perhaps TRBD1 (5 bases). The V gene lost 1 base and the J gene lost 6 bases, with 21 bases spanning the gap. Germline V gene lookup returns CDR1 SNHLY and CDR2 FYNNEI. The CDR3 consists of 17 residues. The CDR3, as DNA: TGTGCCAGCAGTGAAGTGGGTCGGAGGGGTGGTGTAGATGGCTACACCTTC. This gives the protein CASSEVGRRGGVDGYTF.

V and J are TRBV7-8 and TRBJ2-5; 12 nucleotides align to TRBD2. The CDR3 is 17 residues long. Germline lookup yields CDR1 SGHVS and CDR2 FQNEAQ. V trimming: 5 bases; J trimming: 5 bases; junction bases outside the gene matches: 12. Here the CDR3 reads CASSGPILAGGLETQYF. CDR3 sequence (DNA): TGTGCCAGCAGCGGTCCAATACTAGCGGGAGGCTTGGAGACCCAGTACTTC.

As to this clone: Since a far larger clone is one base different, this is likely a read error. Other DNA sequences in this specimen translate into the identical CDR3. The chain employs TRBV27 and TRBJ1-2; 7 nucleotides align to TRBD1. The V gene's germline CDR1 is MNHEY and CDR2 SMNVEV (reference sequence). CDR3 size: 15 residues. CDR3 loop: CASSLSQGVGYGYTF. The CDR3 nucleotides read TGTGCCAGTAGTTTATCGCAGGGGGTGGGCTATGGCTACACCTTC.

Concerning this clone itself: This probably arose from a read error, given a far larger clone one base away. The rearrangement joins TRBV7-9 to TRBJ1-5, with D maybe TRBD1 (6 bases). Trimming removed 8 bases from V and 4 bases from J, with 12 bases in between. The CDR3 consists of 13 residues. CDR1 is SEHNR and CDR2 is FQNEAQ in the germline V gene (reference sequence). The CDR3 DNA reads as TGTGCCAGCGGCCGACAGGTGAATCAGCCCCAGCATTTT. Amino acids: CASGRQVNQPQHF.

The chain has TRBV4-1 and TRBJ2-2; D not certain. There are 14 residues in the CDR3. Germline loops: CDR1 MGHRA, CDR2 YSYEKL. V lost 3 bases to trimming and J lost 5 bases, with 10 bases between them. In DNA, the CDR3 is TGCGCCAGCAGCCACCCAGTACCGACCGGGGAGCTGTTTTTT. Encoded protein: CASSHPVPTGELFF.

The V and J genes are TRBV5-1 and TRBJ2-5; perhaps TRBD2 as D (5 bases). The V gene's germline CDR1 is SGHRS and CDR2 YFSETQ. The CDR3 has 14 residues. Deletions cut 1 base from V and 5 bases from J, with 12 bases between. The CDR3 loop is CASSLQREWETQYF. For the CDR3, the DNA is TGCGCCAGCAGCTTGCAACGGGAATGGGAGACCCAGTACTTC.

The chain has TRBV5-6 and TRBJ2-7, with 14 bases that match TRBD2. The CDR3 is 15 amino acids. Germline CDR1 and CDR2: SGHDT and YYEEEE. V was pared by 4 bases and J by 3 bases, with 3 bases of the junction left unmatched. In DNA, the CDR3 is TGTGCCAGCAGCCCCGGACTAGCGGGAGGCTACGAGCAGTACTTC. It encodes CASSPGLAGGYEQYF.

This clone was found once. The chain joins TRBV5-1 to TRBJ2-3; perhaps TRBD2 as D (5 bases). V was cut by 4 bases and J by 2 bases, with 14 bases left in between. Germline lookup yields CDR1 SGHRS and CDR2 YFSETQ. This CDR3 comprises 15 residues. CDR3 in amino acids: CASSLFGGFTDTQYF. CDR3 nucleotide sequence: TGCGCCAGCAGCCTTTTTGGCGGGTTCACAGATACGCAGTATTTT. The full variable domain, completed using reference TRBV5-1 and TRBJ2-3, is KAGVTQTPRYLIKTRGQQVTLSCSPISGHRSVSWYQQTPGQGLQFLFEYFSETQRNKGNFPGRFSGRQFSNSRSEMNVSTLELGDSALYLCASSLFGGFTDTQYFGPGTRLTVL.

This chain joins TRBV27 and TRBJ2-2; 7 bases are shared with TRBD1. The trim removed 4 bases at V and 5 bases at J, leaving 10 bases unmatched. The CDR3 covers 16 residues. In germline, CDR1 is MNHEY, CDR2 SMNVEV (reference sequence). CDR3 bases: TGTGCCAGCAGTTCCATTGACAGGGTGGGGACCGGGGAGCTGTTTTTT. Translating it yields CASSSIDRVGTGELFF.

This clone was detected a few times. This sequence is one base from a far larger clone and is likely a read error. The genes are TRBV18 and TRBJ1-3; possibly TRBD1 for D (6 bases). The V gene's germline CDR1 is KGHSH and CDR2 LQKENI. The V and J ends lost 5 bases and 3 bases respectively, with 14 bases between them. CDR3 length: 15 amino acids. The chain's CDR3 is CASSDGGRYGNTIYF. The CDR3 DNA reads TGTGCCAGCTCAGACGGGGGGCGGTATGGAAACACCATATATTTT.

The chain has TRBV5-1 and TRBJ2-7; D tentatively reads TRBD1 or TRBD2 (6 bases each). The V gene lost 4 bases and the J gene lost 3 bases, with 20 bases spanning the gap. CDR1 is SGHRS, CDR2 YFSETQ, per germline. The CDR3 is made up of 16 amino acids. Here the CDR3 DNA reads TGCGCCAGCAGCCCCGGACTGCAAAGGGGGGACTACGAGCAGTACTTC. Amino acid sequence: CASSPGLQRGDYEQYF.

As regards this clone: A far larger clone is a single base away, which makes a read error likely. The CDR3 DNA sequence: TGTACCAGCAGCTTAGACTTGGCCCCCGACAGAGTCTCTGGAAACACCATATATTTT. Translating gives CTSSLDLAPDRVSGNTIYF. The rearrangement joins TRBV7-6 to TRBJ1-3; perhaps TRBD1 as D (5 bases). Germline values: CDR1 SGHVS, CDR2 FNYEAQ. The CDR3 loop spans 19 amino acids.

This sequence joins TRBV6-6 and TRBJ2-2; TRBD2 aligns across 8 bases. V shed 9 bases, J shed 6 bases, and the junction held 9 bases outside the gene matches. From germline, CDR1 is MNHNY and CDR2 SVGAGI (reference sequence). The CDR3 spans 14 residues. The CDR3 sequence: CASRSGSSSGELFF. Here the CDR3 DNA reads TGTGCCAGTAGAAGCGGGAGTAGTTCCGGGGAGCTGTTTTTT.

The genes are TRBV5-5 and TRBJ1-2, with unresolved D. CDR1 and CDR2 from the germline V gene are SGHKS and YYEKEE (reference sequence). V was cut by 3 bases and J by 0 bases, with 12 bases left in between. The CDR3 has 15 amino acids. DNA for the CDR3: TGTGCCAGCAGCTCGCGGCCAGATTCTAACTATGGCTACACCTTC. Protein sequence: CASSSRPDSNYGYTF.

The chain has TRBV30 and TRBJ2-7; 13 positions agree with TRBD2. Germline V lookup: CDR1 GTSNPN, CDR2 SVGIG (reference sequence). V shed 1 base, J shed 2 bases, and the junction held 8 bases outside the gene matches. The CDR3 runs to 17 residues. The CDR3 reads CAWSGTSGRSLAYEQYF. CDR3 DNA sequence: TGTGCCTGGAGTGGGACTAGCGGGAGATCTTTGGCCTACGAGCAGTACTTC.

This clone was detected only once. The chain employs TRBV28 and TRBJ1-5, with a weak D call TRBD1 (5 bases). Trimming took off 2 bases at V and 3 bases at J, with 11 bases between the two ends. Germline V CDR1 and CDR2: MDHEN, SYDVKM. This CDR3 region has 15 residues. CDR3 in DNA: TGTGCCAGCAGTTTAGCGCAGGGTATCAATCAGCCCCAGCATTTT. It is translated as CASSLAQGINQPQHF.

This chain uses TRBV29-1 with TRBJ2-5, with 7 bases aligning to TRBD1. Per germline, CDR1 SQVTM and CDR2 ANQGSEA. J lost 1 base, V lost 7 bases, and 12 bases had no gene match. The CDR3 length is 15 residues. The DNA for the CDR3 is TGCAGCGCACCGGACAGGAAAGGGGCCCAAGAGACCCAGTACTTC. It encodes CSAPDRKGAQETQYF.

This clone was seen a single time. The CDR3 region has the DNA TGTGCCTGGAATCTACTCACGCCAAGTAGCTCCTACGAGCAGTACTTC. Protein: CAWNLLTPSSSYEQYF. This sequence joins TRBV30 and TRBJ2-7; D is ambiguous. The V and J ends lost 4 bases and 0 bases respectively, with 19 bases between them. Germline loops: CDR1 GTSNPN, CDR2 SVGIG (reference sequence). The CDR3 loop spans 16 amino acids. The full variable domain, in which reference TRBV30 and TRBJ2-7 provide the parts outside the CDR3, is SQTIHQWPATLVQPVGSPLSLECTVEGTSNPNLYWYRQAAGRGLQLLFYSVGIGQISSEVPQNLSASRPQDRQFILSSKKLLLSDSGFYLCAWNLLTPSSSYEQYFGPGTRLTVT.

The chain couples TRBV30 to TRBJ2-2; no clear D. The germline CDR1 and CDR2 sequences are GTSNPN and SVGIG (reference sequence). V lost 3 bases, J lost 4 bases, and 18 bases lay in between. This CDR3 region has 16 residues. The CDR3 is CAWSRRSSRGTGELFF. The DNA for the CDR3 is TGTGCCTGGAGCCGCCGGTCCTCCCGAGGCACCGGGGAGCTGTTTTTT.

The chain couples TRBV9 to TRBJ2-7; D is perhaps TRBD2 (5 bases). The germline gives CDR1 SGDLS, CDR2 YYNGEE. The CDR3 totals 15 residues. V was cut by 0 bases and J by 3 bases, with 13 bases left in between. The CDR3 nucleotides are TGTGCCAGCAGCGTAGACTCTAGTGCGGGCTACGAGCAGTACTTC. This translates into CASSVDSSAGYEQYF.

This clone appeared many times. The chain joins TRBV5-4 to TRBJ2-5; 11 nucleotides line up with TRBD2. The J call may be faulty, since TRBJ2-7 better matches the DNA end. The CDR3 runs 15 residues. CDR1 SGHNT and CDR2 YYREEE come from the germline V gene (reference sequence). The CDR3 sequence: CASSTGTSGSYEQYF. CDR3 coding DNA: TGTGCCAGCAGCACAGGGACTAGCGGCTCCTACGAGCAGTACTTC.

This chain's CDR3 is CSALGANTLYNEQFF. DNA of the CDR3: TGCAGCGCCCTTGGGGCGAATACCCTCTACAATGAGCAGTTCTTC. The V and J genes are TRBV29-1 and TRBJ2-1; a possible D gene is TRBD1 (5 bases). V was clipped by 7 bases and J by 3 bases, with 19 bases between them. In germline, CDR1 is SQVTM, CDR2 ANQGSEA. The CDR3 has 15 amino acids.